The 10 T cell receptor beta chains in this list originate from one sample, sequenced in a study of cytomegalovirus exposure and HLA in healthy donors listed by TCRdb under 2017. Library generation was performed with the immunoSEQ multiplex PCR assay. For the multiplex PCR, a mixture combining 60 forward primers for TCR Vbeta segments and 13 reverse primers for TCR Jbeta segments was used. The source is immuneACCESS, and TCRdb retained only in-frame sequences with V and J called. Part of the clones is not carried over; for the studies checked, unresolved V genes explain less than half of this, and the remainder is unexplained. For this sample the table gives under 200,000 clones, of which more than 75% were detected only once. The ten largest clones capture about 0.89% of the sample. Specimen: PBMCs. The origin of the receptors is a girl aged 2 to 10 in good health and CMV-seropositive.

This chain uses TRBV6-1 with TRBJ2-2, with 7 bases lining up with TRBD1. Looked up from germline, CDR1 is MNHNS and CDR2 is SASEGT. The V segment lost 4 bases and the J segment 5 bases; nucleotides outside the gene matches: 13. The CDR3 has 17 amino acids. The CDR3 DNA reads as TGTGCCAGCAGTGCCCGTACAGGGGTTAGGGTAACCGGGGAGCTGTTTTTT. It encodes CASSARTGVRVTGELFF.

The rearrangement links TRBV19 to TRBJ1-3; the D is unclear. The CDR3 runs 15 residues. Trimming removed 3 bases at V and 0 bases at J, with 9 bases between. Germline CDR1 LNHDA, CDR2 SQIVND (reference sequence). CDR3 residues: CASSIGGSSGNTIYF. CDR3 sequence (DNA): TGTGCCAGTAGTATTGGCGGCAGCTCTGGAAACACCATATATTTT.

The gene calls are TRBV5-1 and TRBJ2-2; TRBD1 matches 10 bases. The CDR3 is 16 amino acids. The germline CDR1 and CDR2 sequences are SGHRS and YFSETQ. J lost 5 bases, V lost 6 bases, and 10 bases had no gene match. CDR3 coding DNA: TGCGCCAGCACGTCCGGGACAGGGGATTCGACCGGGGAGCTGTTTTTT. It specifies CASTSGTGDSTGELFF.

The chain employs TRBV19 and TRBJ1-1; no reliable D call. Trimming shortened V by 3 bases and J by 8 bases, and 13 bases separated the two germline ends. Germline-derived CDR1 and CDR2 are LNHDA and SQIVND (reference sequence). This CDR3 spans 13 amino acids. CDR3 amino acids: CASSIVAGREAFF. CDR3 DNA sequence: TGTGCCAGTAGTATTGTCGCTGGGAGGGAAGCTTTCTTT. Variable domain in full (rest from reference TRBV19 and TRBJ1-1): DGGITQSPKYLFRKEGQNVTLSCEQNLNHDAMYWYRQDPGQGLRLIYYSQIVNDFQKGDIAEGYSVSREKKESFPLTVTSAQKNPTAFYLCASSIVAGREAFFGQGTRLTVV.

The chain links TRBV6-6 to TRBJ2-7; 9 bases fit TRBD1. Germline V gene data show CDR1 as MNHNY and CDR2 as SVGAGI (reference sequence). Unmatched junction bases numbered 2, after V lost 5 bases and J lost 3 bases. This CDR3 contains 13 residues. The CDR3 is CASSPTGGYEQYF. CDR3 in DNA: TGTGCCAGCAGTCCGACAGGGGGCTACGAGCAGTACTTC.

In this sample, this clone turned up a few times. The chain is built from TRBV2 and TRBJ2-7; tentative D call: TRBD1 (5 bases). The CDR3 is made up of 12 amino acids. The germline V and J ends were trimmed by 8 bases and 0 bases, with 8 bases remaining between them. Germline values: CDR1 SNHLY, CDR2 FYNNEI. The CDR3 here is CASGASSYEQYF. DNA of the CDR3: TGTGCCAGCGGGGCCTCCTCCTACGAGCAGTACTTC.

This chain uses TRBV27 with TRBJ2-1; TRBD2 is a possible D gene (7 bases). The CDR3 spans 12 residues. Between the trimmed V and J ends, which lost 3 bases and 12 bases, there was a span of 12 bases. Germline CDR1 and CDR2: MNHEY and SMNVEV (reference sequence). This chain's CDR3 is CASSFRGGGQFF. CDR3 coding DNA: TGTGCCAGCAGTTTTCGGGGAGGGGGGCAGTTCTTC.

The chain recombines TRBV27 with TRBJ2-7, with D perhaps TRBD1 (6 bases). CDR3 length equals 13 residues. Germline lookup yields CDR1 MNHEY and CDR2 SMNVEV (reference sequence). The V end lost 6 bases, the J end lost 12 bases, and 21 bases lay between the germline ends. CDR3 nucleotide sequence: TGTGCCAGCAGGAACAGGGCCAATTCTTGGGGGTACTTC. The encoded protein is CASRNRANSWGYF.

The chain is built from TRBV6-1 and TRBJ2-5; 8 positions agree with TRBD2. V trimming: 5 bases; J trimming: 7 bases; junction bases outside the gene matches: 12. Germline V gives CDR1 MNHNS, CDR2 SASEGT. This CDR3 spans 15 amino acids. The CDR3 region is CASSLPREGHGTQYF. DNA for the CDR3: TGTGCCAGCAGTCTCCCCCGGGAGGGCCATGGGACCCAGTACTTC.

The chain combines TRBV7-9 with TRBJ2-5; 9 bases align to TRBD2. The CDR3 contains 17 residues. J lost 7 bases, V lost 0 bases, and 12 bases had no gene match. The germline gives CDR1 SEHNR, CDR2 FQNEAQ (reference sequence). Here the CDR3 reads CASSLAMAGTSLGTQYF. As DNA, the CDR3 is TGTGCCAGCAGCTTAGCAATGGCTGGGACTAGCTTAGGGACCCAGTACTTC.